Sequencing of this T cell receptor (beta chain) was carried out in a study of T cells in localized non-small cell lung cancer. Study-wide results and limits: Median around 56 top-100 tumor clones were shared with paired adjacent lung. Tumor showed lower T cell clonality than uninvolved adjacent lung, where it was highest.

Assay used: immunoSEQ multiplex PCR; TCRdb lists only in-frame clones, some missing. The sample has around 100,000 clones, roughly 87% seen once; the top ten hold about 15%. The germline gives CDR1 SEHNR, CDR2 FQNEAQ (reference sequence). CDR3 size: 15 residues. V shed 4 bases and J shed 3 bases, with 15 bases lying between them. Note on this clone: Its antigen is undetermined.

This sequence was found in a man between 40 and 70 years old with stage I squamous cell lung carcinoma. Material: peripheral blood, obtained before any cancer treatment. This chain joins TRBV7-9 and TRBJ1-1; no clear D. The CDR3 region is CASSSAYGLYTEAFF. CDR3 nucleotide sequence: TGTGCCAGCAGCTCCGCTTATGGATTATACACTGAAGCTTTCTTT.